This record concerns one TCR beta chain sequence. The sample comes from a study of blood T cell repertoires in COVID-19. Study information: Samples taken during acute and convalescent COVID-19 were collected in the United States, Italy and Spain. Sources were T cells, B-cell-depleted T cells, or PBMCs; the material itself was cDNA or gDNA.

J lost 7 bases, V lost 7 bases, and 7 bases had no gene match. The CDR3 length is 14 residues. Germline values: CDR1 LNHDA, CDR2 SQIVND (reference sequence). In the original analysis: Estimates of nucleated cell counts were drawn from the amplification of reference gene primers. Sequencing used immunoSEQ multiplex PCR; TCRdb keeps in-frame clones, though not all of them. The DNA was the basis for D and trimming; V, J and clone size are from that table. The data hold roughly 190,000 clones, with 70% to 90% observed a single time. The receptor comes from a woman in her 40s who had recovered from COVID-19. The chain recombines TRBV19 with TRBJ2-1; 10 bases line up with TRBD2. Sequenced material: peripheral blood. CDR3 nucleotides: TGTGCCAGTAATCTAGCGGGAGATGGTAATGAGCAGTTCTTC. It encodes CASNLAGDGNEQFF.